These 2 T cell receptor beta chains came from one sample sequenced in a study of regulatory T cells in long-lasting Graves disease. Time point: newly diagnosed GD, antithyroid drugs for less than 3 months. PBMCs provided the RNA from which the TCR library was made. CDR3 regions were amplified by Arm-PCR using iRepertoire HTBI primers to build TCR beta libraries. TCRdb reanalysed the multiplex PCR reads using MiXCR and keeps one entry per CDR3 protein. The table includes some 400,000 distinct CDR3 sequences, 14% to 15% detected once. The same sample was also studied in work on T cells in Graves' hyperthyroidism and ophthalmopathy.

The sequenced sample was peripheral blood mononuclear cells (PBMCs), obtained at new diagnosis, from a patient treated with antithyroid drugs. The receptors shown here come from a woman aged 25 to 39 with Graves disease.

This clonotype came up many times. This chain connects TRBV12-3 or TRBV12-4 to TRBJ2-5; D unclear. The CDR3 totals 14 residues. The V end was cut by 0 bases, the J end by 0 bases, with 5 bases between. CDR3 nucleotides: TGTGCCAGCAGTTTAGCGGGGAACCAAGAGACCCAGTACTTC. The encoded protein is CASSLAGNQETQYF.

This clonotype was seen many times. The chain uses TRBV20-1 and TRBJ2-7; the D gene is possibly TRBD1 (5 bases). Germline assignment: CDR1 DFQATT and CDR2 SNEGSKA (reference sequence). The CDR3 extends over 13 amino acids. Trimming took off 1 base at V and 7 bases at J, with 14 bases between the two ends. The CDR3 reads CSARVWGSWEQYF. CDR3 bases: TGCAGTGCTAGAGTTTGGGGCTCGTGGGAGCAGTACTTC.